These 13 T cell receptor beta chains originate from one sample sequenced in a study of T cell changes during pregnancy in multiple sclerosis (dated by TCRdb to about 2019). Libraries were constructed by the immunoSEQ multiplex PCR assay. TCRdb limited this immuneACCESS table to in-frame rearrangements with V and J called. A share of clones is missing; checked studies link under half to unresolved V genes, and the rest is unexplained. This sample is represented by about 110,000 clones; around 90% of them were singletons. The ten biggest clones cover less than 2% of the sample. The sample in question was peripheral blood, obtained after pregnancy. The receptor set was obtained from a female donor with multiple sclerosis, enrolled in a pregnancy study.

V usage is TRBV4-1 and J usage is TRBJ2-5, with 9 bases matching TRBD2. From germline, CDR1 is MGHRA and CDR2 YSYEKL. J was trimmed by 4 bases and V by 3 bases; bases with no gene match: 9. CDR3 size: 16 residues. The CDR3 here is CASSQSIAGVVETQYF. The CDR3 region has the DNA TGCGCCAGCAGCCAGTCGATAGCGGGAGTTGTAGAGACCCAGTACTTC.

This chain connects TRBV11-2 to TRBJ2-1; 12 positions match TRBD1. The germline V gene has CDR1 SGHAT and CDR2 FQNNGV. This CDR3 region has 14 residues. The ends lost 8 bases at V and 7 bases at J; junction bases unmatched: 6. The CDR3 reads CASGRDRGPNEQFF. In DNA form, the CDR3 reads TGTGCCAGCGGCCGGGACAGGGGGCCTAATGAGCAGTTCTTC.

This chain links TRBV5-1 with TRBJ2-7; tentative D call: TRBD1 (6 bases). This CDR3 is built from 15 residues. The germline CDR1 and CDR2 sequences are SGHRS and YFSETQ. V lost 0 bases to trimming and J lost 6 bases, with 16 bases between them. CDR3 protein: CASSLEGQGPLEQYF. In DNA form, the CDR3 reads TGCGCCAGCAGCTTGGAAGGGCAGGGGCCCCTCGAGCAGTACTTC.

Remarks on this clone: The junction departs from germline at one end; a sequencing error may be responsible. This sequence joins TRBV2 and TRBJ2-3, with 9 positions matching TRBD2. Looked up from germline, CDR1 is SNHLY and CDR2 is FYNNEI. The CDR3 is 11 residues long. CDR3 in DNA: TGTGCCAGCAGTGAAGCGGAGGGACTAGCCTTT. Amino acid sequence: CASSEAEGLAF.

This clone was seen only once. The chain recombines TRBV5-4 with TRBJ1-1; 11 nucleotides match TRBD1. The germline V gene has CDR1 SGHNT and CDR2 YYREEE (reference sequence). CDR3 size: 14 residues. The V gene end was trimmed by 4 bases and the J gene end by 5 bases; junction bases not matched to a gene: 4. The CDR3 DNA follows: TGTGCCAGCAGCGTCGGGACAGGGGGTACTGAAGCTTTCTTT. Translated: CASSVGTGGTEAFF.

Sample share makes this clone medium-sized. This sequence joins TRBV5-1 and TRBJ1-5, with a tentative D call TRBD1 (5 bases). V shed 4 bases and J shed 5 bases, with 10 bases lying between them. The CDR3 has 13 amino acids. Germline CDR1 and CDR2: SGHRS and YFSETQ. CDR3 in DNA: TGCGCCAGCAGCCCCGCGGGGGATCAGCCCCAGCATTTT. Translation gives CASSPAGDQPQHF.

In DNA, the CDR3 is TGTGCCAGCAGCGTAACTAGCGTGAACACCGGGGAGCTGTTTTTT. It codes for CASSVTSVNTGELFF. V and J are TRBV9 and TRBJ2-2; 7 positions agree with TRBD2. This CDR3 has 15 amino acids. V shed 1 base and J 1 base; nucleotides not matched to a gene: 1. Per the germline V gene, CDR1 is SGDLS and CDR2 is YYNGEE.

The genes are TRBV19 and TRBJ1-5, with TRBD1 matching over 8 bases. CDR3 length: 15 amino acids. Germline CDR1 reads LNHDA; CDR2 reads SQIVND (reference sequence). Trimming took 9 bases from V and 2 from J; bases not matched to a gene: 9. Here the CDR3 DNA reads TGTGCCAGCGGAACGACAGGGGCGGGCAATCAGCCCCAGCATTTT. Translated, it gives CASGTTGAGNQPQHF. The whole variable domain, filled in from reference TRBV19 and TRBJ1-5, reads DGGITQSPKYLFRKEGQNVTLSCEQNLNHDAMYWYRQDPGQGLRLIYYSQIVNDFQKGDIAEGYSVSREKKESFPLTVTSAQKNPTAFYLCASGTTGAGNQPQHFGDGTRLSIL.

The chain carries TRBV27 and TRBJ1-1, with D hard to call. CDR1 and CDR2 (germline): MNHEY, SMNVEV (reference sequence). This CDR3 has 15 amino acids. The V end lost 3 bases, the J end lost 0 bases, and 11 bases lay between the germline ends. The DNA of the CDR3 is TGTGCCAGCAGTTTTAGAGAGATCATGAACACTGAAGCTTTCTTT. Translated, it gives CASSFREIMNTEAFF.

This chain uses TRBV29-1 with TRBJ1-5; D is undetermined. V was shortened by 0 bases and J by 7 bases, with 10 bases between the two germline ends. CDR1 and CDR2 (germline): SQVTM, ANQGSEA. The CDR3 extends over 13 amino acids. CDR3 nucleotide sequence: TGCAGCGTTGAAGATCCCGAGATCCAGCCCCAGCATTTT. Residues: CSVEDPEIQPQHF.

The rearrangement links TRBV6-5 to TRBJ2-1; TRBD1 might be the D (6 bases). This CDR3 spans 12 amino acids. V was clipped by 4 bases and J by 7 bases, with 8 bases between them. In germline, CDR1 is MNHEY, CDR2 SVGAGI. Written as DNA, the CDR3 is TGTGCCAGCAGTTCCCAGGGGAATGAGCAGTTCTTC. This sequence encodes CASSSQGNEQFF.

About this clone: The sample contains more than one DNA sequence encoding this CDR3. This sequence joins TRBV5-1 and TRBJ1-1; D uncertain. Germline V gene lookup returns CDR1 SGHRS and CDR2 YFSETQ. The length of the CDR3 is 14 residues. Deletions cut 0 bases from V and 2 bases from J, with 8 bases between. This CDR3 is CASSLDGVNTEAFF. The DNA for the CDR3 is TGCGCCAGCAGCTTGGACGGGGTAAACACTGAAGCTTTCTTT.

This chain joins TRBV30 and TRBJ1-5; 9 bases align to TRBD1. Germline V gene data show CDR1 as GTSNPN and CDR2 as SVGIG (reference sequence). The V segment lost 2 bases and the J segment 2 bases; nucleotides outside the gene matches: 1. This CDR3 has 14 residues. The CDR3 loop reads CAWSRDRGNQPQHF. DNA of the CDR3: TGTGCCTGGAGTCGGGACAGGGGCAATCAGCCCCAGCATTTT. Using reference TRBV30 and TRBJ1-5 for the parts outside the CDR3, the full variable domain is SQTIHQWPATLVQPVGSPLSLECTVEGTSNPNLYWYRQAAGRGLQLLFYSVGIGQISSEVPQNLSASRPQDRQFILSSKKLLLSDSGFYLCAWSRDRGNQPQHFGDGTRLSIL.